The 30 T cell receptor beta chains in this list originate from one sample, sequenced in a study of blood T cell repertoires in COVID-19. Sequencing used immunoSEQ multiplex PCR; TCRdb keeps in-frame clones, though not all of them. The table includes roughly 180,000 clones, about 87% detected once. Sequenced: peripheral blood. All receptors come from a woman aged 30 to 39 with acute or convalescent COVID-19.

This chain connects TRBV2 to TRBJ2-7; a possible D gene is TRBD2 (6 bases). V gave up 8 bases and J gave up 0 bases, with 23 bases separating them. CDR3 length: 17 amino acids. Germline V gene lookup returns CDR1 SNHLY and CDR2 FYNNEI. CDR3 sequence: CASGLGLDFQSSYEQYF. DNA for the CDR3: TGTGCCAGCGGCTTGGGACTGGACTTCCAGAGCTCCTACGAGCAGTACTTC. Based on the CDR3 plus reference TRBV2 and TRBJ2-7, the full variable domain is EPEVTQTPSHQVTQMGQEVILRCVPISNHLYFYWYRQILGQKVEFLVSFYNNEISEKSEIFDDQFSVERPDGSNFTLKIRSTKLEDSAMYFCASGLGLDFQSSYEQYFGPGTRLTVT.

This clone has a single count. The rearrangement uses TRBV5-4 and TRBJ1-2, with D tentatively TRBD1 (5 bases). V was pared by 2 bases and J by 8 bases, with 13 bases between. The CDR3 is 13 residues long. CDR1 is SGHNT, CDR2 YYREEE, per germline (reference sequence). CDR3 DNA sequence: TGTGCCAGCAGCTTAACAGGTCTCGAGGGCTACACCTTC. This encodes CASSLTGLEGYTF.

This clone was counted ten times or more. CDR3 bases: TGTGCCAGTAGTATGGTTCCTGGTCTAGCGGGAGGCAGGGAGCTGTTTTTT. Its translation is CASSMVPGLAGGRELFF. This chain joins TRBV19 and TRBJ2-2, with 11 bases matching TRBD2. The CDR3 covers 17 residues. CDR1 LNHDA and CDR2 SQIVND come from the germline V gene (reference sequence). The J segment lost 9 bases and the V segment lost 3 bases, leaving 12 bases of the junction unmatched.

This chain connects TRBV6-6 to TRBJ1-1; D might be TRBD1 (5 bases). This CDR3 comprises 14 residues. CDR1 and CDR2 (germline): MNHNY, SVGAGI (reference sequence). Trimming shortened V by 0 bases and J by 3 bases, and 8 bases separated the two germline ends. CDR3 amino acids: CASSYSWGDTEAFF. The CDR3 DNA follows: TGTGCCAGCAGTTACTCGTGGGGGGACACTGAAGCTTTCTTT.

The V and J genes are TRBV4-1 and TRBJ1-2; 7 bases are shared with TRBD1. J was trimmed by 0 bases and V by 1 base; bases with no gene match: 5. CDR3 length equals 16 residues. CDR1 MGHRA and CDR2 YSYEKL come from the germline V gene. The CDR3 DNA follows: TGCGCCAGCAGCCAAGTCGCGGGACAGACTAACTATGGCTACACCTTC. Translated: CASSQVAGQTNYGYTF.

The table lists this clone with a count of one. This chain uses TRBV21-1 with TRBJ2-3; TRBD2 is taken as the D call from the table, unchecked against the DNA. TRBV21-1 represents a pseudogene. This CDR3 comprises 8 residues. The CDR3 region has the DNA TGTGCCAGCACGACGCAGTATTTT. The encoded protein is CASTTQYF.

CDR3 amino acids: CASWDRANQPQHF. The CDR3 nucleotides read TGTGCCAGTTGGGACAGGGCCAATCAGCCCCAGCATTTT. This chain connects TRBV19 to TRBJ1-5; 9 nucleotides line up with TRBD1. The trim removed 8 bases at V and 3 bases at J, leaving 2 bases unmatched. This CDR3 comprises 13 residues. Germline V lookup: CDR1 LNHDA, CDR2 SQIVND (reference sequence).

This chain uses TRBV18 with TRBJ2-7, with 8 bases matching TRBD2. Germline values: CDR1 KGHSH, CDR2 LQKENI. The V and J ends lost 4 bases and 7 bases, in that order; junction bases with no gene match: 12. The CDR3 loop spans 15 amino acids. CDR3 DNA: TGTGCCAGCTCACAGATGAGCGGGAGTACGGGGGAGCAGTACTTC. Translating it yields CASSQMSGSTGEQYF.

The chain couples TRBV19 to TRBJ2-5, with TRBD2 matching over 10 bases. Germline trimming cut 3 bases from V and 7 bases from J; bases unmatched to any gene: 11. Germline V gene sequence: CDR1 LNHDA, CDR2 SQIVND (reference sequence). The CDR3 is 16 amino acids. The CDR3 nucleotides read TGTGCCAGTAGTATCGCTAGCGGGAGCGCCATGGGGACCCAGTACTTC. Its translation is CASSIASGSAMGTQYF.

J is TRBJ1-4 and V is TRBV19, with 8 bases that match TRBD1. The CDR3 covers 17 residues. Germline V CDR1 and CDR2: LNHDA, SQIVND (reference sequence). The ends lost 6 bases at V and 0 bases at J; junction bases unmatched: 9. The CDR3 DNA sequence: TGTGCCAGTAGCAAGGACAGGGCGGGACCAACTAATGAAAAACTGTTTTTT. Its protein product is CASSKDRAGPTNEKLFF.

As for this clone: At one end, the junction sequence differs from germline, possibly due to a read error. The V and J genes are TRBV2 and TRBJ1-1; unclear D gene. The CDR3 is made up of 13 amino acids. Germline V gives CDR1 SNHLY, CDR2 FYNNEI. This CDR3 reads CASREDGNTEAFF. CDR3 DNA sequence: TGTGCCAGCAGGGAAGACGGGAACACTGAAGCTTTCTTT.

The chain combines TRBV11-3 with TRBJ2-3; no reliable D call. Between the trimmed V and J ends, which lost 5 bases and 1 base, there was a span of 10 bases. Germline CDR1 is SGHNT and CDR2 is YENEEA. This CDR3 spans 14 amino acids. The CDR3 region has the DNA TGTGCCAGCAGCCCCAGATTGGGCACAGATACGCAGTATTTT. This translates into CASSPRLGTDTQYF.

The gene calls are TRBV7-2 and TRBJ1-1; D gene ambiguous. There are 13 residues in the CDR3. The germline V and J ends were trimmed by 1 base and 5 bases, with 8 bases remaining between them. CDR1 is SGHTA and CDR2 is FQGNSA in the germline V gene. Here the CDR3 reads CASSLVTGTEAFF. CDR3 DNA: TGTGCCAGCAGCTTAGTGACGGGAACTGAAGCTTTCTTT.

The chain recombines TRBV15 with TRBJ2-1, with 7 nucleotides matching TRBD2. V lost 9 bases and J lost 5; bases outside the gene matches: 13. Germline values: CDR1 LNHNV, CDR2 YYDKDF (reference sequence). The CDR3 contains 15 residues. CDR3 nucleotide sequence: TGTGCCACTGCGCCCTCCGGGAGGCAAAACAATGAGCAGTTCTTC. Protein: CATAPSGRQNNEQFF.

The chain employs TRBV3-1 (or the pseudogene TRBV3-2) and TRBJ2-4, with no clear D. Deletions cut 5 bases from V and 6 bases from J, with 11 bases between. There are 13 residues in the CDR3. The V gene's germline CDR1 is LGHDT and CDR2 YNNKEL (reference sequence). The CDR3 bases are TGTGCCAGCAGCACAGTACAGACAAACATTCAGTACTTC. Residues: CASSTVQTNIQYF.

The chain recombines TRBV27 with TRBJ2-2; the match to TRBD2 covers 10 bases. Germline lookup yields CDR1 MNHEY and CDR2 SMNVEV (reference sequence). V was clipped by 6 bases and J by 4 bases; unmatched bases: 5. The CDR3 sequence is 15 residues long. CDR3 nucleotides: TGTGCCAGCAGCCCTAGGACTAGCGGCACCGGGGAGCTGTTTTTT. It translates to CASSPRTSGTGELFF.

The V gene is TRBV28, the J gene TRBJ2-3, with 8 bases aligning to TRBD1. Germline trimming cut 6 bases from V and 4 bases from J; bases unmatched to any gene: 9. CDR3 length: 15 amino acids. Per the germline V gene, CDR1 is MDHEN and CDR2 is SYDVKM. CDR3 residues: CASSLRGRGADTQYF. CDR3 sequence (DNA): TGTGCCAGCAGCCTCAGGGGGCGAGGAGCAGATACGCAGTATTTT.

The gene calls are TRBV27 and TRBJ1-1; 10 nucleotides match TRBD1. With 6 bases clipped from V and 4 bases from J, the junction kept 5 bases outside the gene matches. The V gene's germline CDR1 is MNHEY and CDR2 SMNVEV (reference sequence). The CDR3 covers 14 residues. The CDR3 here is CASRDRDRGTEAFF. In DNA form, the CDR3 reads TGTGCCAGCAGAGACCGGGACAGGGGCACTGAAGCTTTCTTT.

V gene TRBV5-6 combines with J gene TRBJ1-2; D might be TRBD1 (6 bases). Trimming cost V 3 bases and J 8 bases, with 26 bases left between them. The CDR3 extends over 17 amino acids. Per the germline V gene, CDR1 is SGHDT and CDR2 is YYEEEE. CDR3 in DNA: TGTGCCAGCAGCTCCCACGGTAGTGAGGGGGAGATGGGAGGCTACACCTTC. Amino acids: CASSSHGSEGEMGGYTF. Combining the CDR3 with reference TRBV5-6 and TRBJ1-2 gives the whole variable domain DAGVTQSPTHLIKTRGQQVTLRCSPKSGHDTVSWYQQALGQGPQFIFQYYEEEERQRGNFPDRFSGHQFPNYSSELNVNALLLGDSALYLCASSSHGSEGEMGGYTFGSGTRLTVV.

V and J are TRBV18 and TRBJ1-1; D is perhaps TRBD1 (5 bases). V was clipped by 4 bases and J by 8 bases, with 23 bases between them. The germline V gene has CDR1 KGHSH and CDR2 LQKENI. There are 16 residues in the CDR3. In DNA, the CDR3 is TGTGCCAGCTCACTCGAGAGAAGTCAGGGTACTGGAGAAGCTTTCTTT. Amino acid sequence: CASSLERSQGTGEAFF.

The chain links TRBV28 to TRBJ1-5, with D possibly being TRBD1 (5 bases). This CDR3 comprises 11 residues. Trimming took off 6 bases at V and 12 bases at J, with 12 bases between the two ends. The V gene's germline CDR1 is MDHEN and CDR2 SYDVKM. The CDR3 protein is CASSLPGGQHF. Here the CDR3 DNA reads TGTGCCAGCAGCCTTCCGGGGGGCCAGCATTTT.

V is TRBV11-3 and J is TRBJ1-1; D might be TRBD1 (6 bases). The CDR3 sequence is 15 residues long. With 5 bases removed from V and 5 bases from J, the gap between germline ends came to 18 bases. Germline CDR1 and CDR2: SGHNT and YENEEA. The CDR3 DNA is TGTGCCAGCAGCAAGGGTATTGGGGGCCTGACTGAAGCTTTCTTT. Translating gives CASSKGIGGLTEAFF.

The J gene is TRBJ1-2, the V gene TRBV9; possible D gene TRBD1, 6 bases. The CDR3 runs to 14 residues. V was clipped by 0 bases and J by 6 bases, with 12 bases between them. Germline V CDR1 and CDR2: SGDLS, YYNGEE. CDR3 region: CASSVVSGADGYTF. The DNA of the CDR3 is TGTGCCAGCAGCGTAGTTTCAGGGGCGGATGGCTACACCTTC.

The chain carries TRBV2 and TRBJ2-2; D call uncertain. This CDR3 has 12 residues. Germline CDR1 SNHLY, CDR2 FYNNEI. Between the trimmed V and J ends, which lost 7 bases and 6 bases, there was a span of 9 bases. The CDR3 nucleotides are TGTGCCAGCAACAGATTCCCCGGGGAGCTGTTTTTT. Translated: CASNRFPGELFF.

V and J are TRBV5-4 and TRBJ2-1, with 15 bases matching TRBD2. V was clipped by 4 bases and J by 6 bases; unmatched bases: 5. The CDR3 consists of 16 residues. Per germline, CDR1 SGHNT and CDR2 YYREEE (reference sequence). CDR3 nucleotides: TGTGCCAGCAGCGTGGGGGGACTAGCGGGAGGCAATGAGCAGTTCTTC. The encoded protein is CASSVGGLAGGNEQFF.

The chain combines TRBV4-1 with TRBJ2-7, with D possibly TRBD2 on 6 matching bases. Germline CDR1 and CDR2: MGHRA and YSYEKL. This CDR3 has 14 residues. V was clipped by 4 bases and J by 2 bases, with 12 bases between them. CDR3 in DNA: TGCGCCAGCAGCCCCCGGGACTCCACCTACGAGCAGTACTTC. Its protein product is CASSPRDSTYEQYF.

In nucleotides, the CDR3 is TGCGCCAGCAGCCAAGATGAGTATAAGCAGCCCCAGCATTTT. Its translation is CASSQDEYKQPQHF. V usage is TRBV4-1 and J usage is TRBJ1-5; D ambiguous. Germline lookup yields CDR1 MGHRA and CDR2 YSYEKL. Trimming pared 0 bases from V and 7 bases from J, leaving 10 bases between. This CDR3 has 14 amino acids.

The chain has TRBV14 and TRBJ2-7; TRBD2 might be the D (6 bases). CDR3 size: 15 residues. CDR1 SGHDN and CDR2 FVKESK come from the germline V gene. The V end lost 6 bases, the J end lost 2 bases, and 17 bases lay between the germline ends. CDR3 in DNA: TGTGCCAGCAGTAGACCCGGGAGTTTGGCCTACGAGCAGTACTTC. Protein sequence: CASSRPGSLAYEQYF.

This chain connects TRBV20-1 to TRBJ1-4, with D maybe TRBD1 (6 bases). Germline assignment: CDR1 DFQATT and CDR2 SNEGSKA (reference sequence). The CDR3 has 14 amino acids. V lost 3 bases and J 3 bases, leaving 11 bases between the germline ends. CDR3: CSASRGGPNEKLFF. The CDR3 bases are TGCAGTGCTAGTCGGGGGGGCCCTAATGAAAAACTGTTTTTT.

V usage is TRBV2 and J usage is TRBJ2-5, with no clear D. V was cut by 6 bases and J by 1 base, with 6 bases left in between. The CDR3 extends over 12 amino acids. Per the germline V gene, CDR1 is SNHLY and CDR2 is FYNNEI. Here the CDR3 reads CASRSFQETQYF. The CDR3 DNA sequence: TGTGCCAGCAGATCCTTCCAAGAGACCCAGTACTTC.